The clone carrying this TCR beta chain came up many times. This specimen belongs to a study of regulatory T cells in long-lasting Graves disease. Germline lookup yields CDR1 LGHDT and CDR2 YNNKEL (reference sequence). The length of the CDR3 is 13 residues. Trimming took off 2 bases at V and 2 bases at J, with 6 bases between the two ends. The authors built TCR beta libraries using iRepertoire HTBI primers and Arm-PCR of CDR3 regions. Original data processing: Detected in the samples were roughly 60 TRBV and over twelve TRBJ segments. TCRdb re-analysed the multiplex PCR reads in MiXCR, keeping a single row per CDR3 protein. These V and J calls derive from TCRdb rather than the authors' analysis. The repertoire consists of a few hundred thousand distinct CDR3 sequences, with around 20% occurring once and the leading ten covering 26%. Time point in this sample: persistent/refractory GD, antithyroid drugs over 5 years with positive TRAb. The authors made the TCR library using RNA they extracted from PBMCs.

The sample was peripheral blood mononuclear cells (PBMCs), taken when the disease was refractory, from a patient treated with antithyroid drugs. This chain uses TRBV3-1 with TRBJ1-1, with D hard to call. This sequence was found in a female donor with Graves disease. The CDR3: CASSQRRNTEAFF. The CDR3 coding sequence is TGTGCCAGCAGCCAACGTAGAAACACTGAAGCTTTCTTT.